Listed below are T cell receptor beta chains from one sample, sequenced in a study of T cell clones after liver transplantation. The antigens of these receptors remain unknown. The assay was immunoSEQ multiplex PCR, and TCRdb's table has in-frame clones only and misses some. Of about 2,200 clones listed, approximately 30% are singletons. The specimen sequenced was CD8+ T cells from cultured PBMCs. These receptors all stem from a human patient who received a liver transplant. A share of the T cells may be of graft donor origin. CDR3s include the opening cysteine and the closing phenylalanine or tryptophan. D genes are given only for firm matches. Where a row states a size, it is once, few, many or the class of an expanded clone; other rows omit it.

>TRBD2|TRBJ2-1|NA|TRBV27
CASSAETSAYNEQFF
TGTGCCAGCTCCGCCGAGACTAGCGCCTACAATGAGCAGTTCTTC
>TRBD1|TRBJ2-2|NA|TRBV11-1
CASSPGIRGRMFTGELFF
TGTGCCAGCAGTCCCGGTATCAGGGGGCGGATGTTCACCGGGGAGCTGTTTTTT
>NA|TRBJ2-3|few|TRBV5-4
CASSLEDTQYF
TGTGCCAGCAGCTTGGAAGATACGCAGTATTTT
>NA|TRBJ2-1|NA|TRBV2
CASSETGSSYNEQFF
TGTGCCAGCAGTGAAACCGGGAGCTCCTACAATGAGCAGTTCTTC
>NA|TRBJ2-1|few|TRBV7-6
CASSSRQSPYNEQFF
TGTGCCAGCAGCTCTAGACAATCTCCCTACAATGAGCAGTTCTTC
>NA|TRBJ2-5|NA|TRBV6-6
CASSYSKAGETQYF
TGTGCCAGCAGTTACTCGAAGGCGGGGGAGACCCAGTACTTC
>TRBD1|TRBJ1-2|large|TRBV29-1
CSVEALRDRAYGYTF
TGCAGCGTTGAAGCACTTCGGGACAGGGCCTATGGCTACACCTTC